Reported below is one T cell receptor beta chain. This record belongs to a study of T cells expressing NK-cell markers. Study context: Of eight sequenced donors, seven were HCMV-seropositive and one HCMV-seronegative.

This CDR3 contains 13 residues. Germline CDR1 SGHNT, CDR2 YYREEE (reference sequence). Each CDR3 protein gets one entry in TCRdb, which reprocessed the 5' RACE reads and gives no DNA. The sample includes 200,000 to 300,000 distinct CDR3 sequences. This chain uses TRBV5-4 with TRBJ1-1. The sample taken for sequencing was blood T cells: a sorted CD56 or NKG2C T cell subset, CD4+ or CD8+ T cells, or bulk PBMC T cells (not recorded which). The TCR sequence derives from a man aged 18-30 years in good health. The CDR3 sequence is CASTPGTNTEAFF. Full variable domain (outside the CDR3, taken from reference TRBV5-4 and TRBJ1-1): ETGVTQSPTHLIKTRGQQVTLRCSSQSGHNTVSWYQQALGQGPQFIFQYYREEENGRGNFPPRFSGLQFPNYSSELNVNALELDDSALYLCASTPGTNTEAFFGQGTRLTVV.